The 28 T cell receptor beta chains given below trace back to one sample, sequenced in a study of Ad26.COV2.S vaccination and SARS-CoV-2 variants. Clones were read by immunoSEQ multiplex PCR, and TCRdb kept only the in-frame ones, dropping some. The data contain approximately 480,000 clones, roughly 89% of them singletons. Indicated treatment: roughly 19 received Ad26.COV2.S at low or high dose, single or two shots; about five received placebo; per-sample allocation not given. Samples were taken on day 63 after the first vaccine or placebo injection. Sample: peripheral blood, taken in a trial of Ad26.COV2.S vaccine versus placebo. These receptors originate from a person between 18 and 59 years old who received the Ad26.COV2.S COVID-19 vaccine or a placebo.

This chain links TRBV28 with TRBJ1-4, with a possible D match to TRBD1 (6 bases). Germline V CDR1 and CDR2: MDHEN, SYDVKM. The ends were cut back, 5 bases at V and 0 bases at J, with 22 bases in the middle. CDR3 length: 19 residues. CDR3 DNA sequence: TGTGCCAGCAGTAGCCCACAAGGGGGGGGGTTAACAACTAATGAAAAACTGTTTTTT. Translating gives CASSSPQGGGLTTNEKLFF. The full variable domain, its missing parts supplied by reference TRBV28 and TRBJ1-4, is DVKVTQSSRYLVKRTGEKVFLECVQDMDHENMFWYRQDPGLGLRLIYFSYDVKMKEKGDIPEGYSVSREKKERFSLILESASTNQTSMYLCASSSPQGGGLTTNEKLFFGSGTQLSVL.

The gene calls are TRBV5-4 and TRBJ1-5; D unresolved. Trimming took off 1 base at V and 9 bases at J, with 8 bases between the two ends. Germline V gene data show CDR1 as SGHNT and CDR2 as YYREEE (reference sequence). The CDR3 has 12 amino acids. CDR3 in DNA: TGTGCCAGCAGCTTGAACCGGGGGCCCCAGCATTTT. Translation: CASSLNRGPQHF.

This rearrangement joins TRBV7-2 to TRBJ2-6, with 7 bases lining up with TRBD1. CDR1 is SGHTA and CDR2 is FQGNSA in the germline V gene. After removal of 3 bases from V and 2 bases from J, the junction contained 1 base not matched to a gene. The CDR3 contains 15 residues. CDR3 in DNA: TGTGCCAGCAGCTTTCAGGGGGCTGGGGCCAACGTCCTGACTTTC. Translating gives CASSFQGAGANVLTF.

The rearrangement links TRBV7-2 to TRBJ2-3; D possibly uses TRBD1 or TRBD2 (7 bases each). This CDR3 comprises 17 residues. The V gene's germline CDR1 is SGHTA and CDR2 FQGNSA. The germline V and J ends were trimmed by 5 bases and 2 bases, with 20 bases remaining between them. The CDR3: CASSPRQGGETTDTQYF. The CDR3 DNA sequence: TGTGCCAGCAGCCCCAGACAGGGAGGGGAAACCACAGATACGCAGTATTTT.

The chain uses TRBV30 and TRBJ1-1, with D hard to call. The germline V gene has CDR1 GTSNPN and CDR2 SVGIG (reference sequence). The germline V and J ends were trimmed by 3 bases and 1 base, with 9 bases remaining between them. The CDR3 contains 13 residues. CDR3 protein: CAWSTRGNTEAFF. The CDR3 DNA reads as TGTGCCTGGAGCACCCGGGGGAACACTGAAGCTTTCTTT. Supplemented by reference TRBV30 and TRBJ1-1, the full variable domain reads SQTIHQWPATLVQPVGSPLSLECTVEGTSNPNLYWYRQAAGRGLQLLFYSVGIGQISSEVPQNLSASRPQDRQFILSSKKLLLSDSGFYLCAWSTRGNTEAFFGQGTRLTVV.

CDR3 in amino acids: CASSIGAATEAFF. The DNA of the CDR3 is TGCGCCAGCAGCATCGGGGCAGCCACTGAAGCTTTCTTT. The V and J genes are TRBV5-1 and TRBJ1-1, with D tentatively TRBD1 (5 bases). Per the germline V gene, CDR1 is SGHRS and CDR2 is YFSETQ. Trimming took 4 bases from V and 4 from J, leaving 11 bases between them. This CDR3 comprises 13 residues.

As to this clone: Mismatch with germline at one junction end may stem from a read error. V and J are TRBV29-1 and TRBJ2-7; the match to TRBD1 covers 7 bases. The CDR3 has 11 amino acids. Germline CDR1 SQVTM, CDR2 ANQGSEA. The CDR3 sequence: CSAEQGYEQYF. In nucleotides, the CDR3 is TGCAGCGCTGAACAGGGGTACGAGCAGTACTTC.

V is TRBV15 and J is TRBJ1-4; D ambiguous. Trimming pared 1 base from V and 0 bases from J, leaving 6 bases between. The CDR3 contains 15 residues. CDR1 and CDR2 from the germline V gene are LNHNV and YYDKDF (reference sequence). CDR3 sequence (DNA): TGTGCCACCAGCAGAGTTGTTGCAACTAATGAAAAACTGTTTTTT. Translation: CATSRVVATNEKLFF.

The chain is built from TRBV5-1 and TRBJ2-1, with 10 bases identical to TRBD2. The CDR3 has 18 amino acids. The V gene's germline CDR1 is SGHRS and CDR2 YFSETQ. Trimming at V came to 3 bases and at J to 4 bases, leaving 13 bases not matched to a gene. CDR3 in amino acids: CASSSGSLAGGIYNEQFF. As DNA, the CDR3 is TGCGCCAGCAGCTCGGGGTCCTTAGCGGGAGGAATTTACAATGAGCAGTTCTTC. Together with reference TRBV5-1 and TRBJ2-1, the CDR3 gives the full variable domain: KAGVTQTPRYLIKTRGQQVTLSCSPISGHRSVSWYQQTPGQGLQFLFEYFSETQRNKGNFPGRFSGRQFSNSRSEMNVSTLELGDSALYLCASSSGSLAGGIYNEQFFGPGTRLTVL.

The CDR3 DNA reads TGTGCCAGCAGCCAAGATTTGGGCGGGAGCCTCCGGGGCACCGGGGAGCTGTTTTTT. It is translated as CASSQDLGGSLRGTGELFF. V is TRBV4-2 and J is TRBJ2-2, with 7 nucleotides matching TRBD2. CDR1 and CDR2 from the germline V gene are LGHNA and YNFKEQ. V trimming: 0 bases; J trimming: 4 bases; junction bases outside the gene matches: 14. This CDR3 is built from 19 residues.

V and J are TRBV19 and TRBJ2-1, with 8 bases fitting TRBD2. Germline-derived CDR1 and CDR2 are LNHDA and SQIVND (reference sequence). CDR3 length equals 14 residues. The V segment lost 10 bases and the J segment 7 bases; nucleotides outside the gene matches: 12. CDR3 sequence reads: CATRFSGTSNEQFF. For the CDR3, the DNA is TGTGCCACCCGTTTTTCCGGGACTAGTAATGAGCAGTTCTTC.

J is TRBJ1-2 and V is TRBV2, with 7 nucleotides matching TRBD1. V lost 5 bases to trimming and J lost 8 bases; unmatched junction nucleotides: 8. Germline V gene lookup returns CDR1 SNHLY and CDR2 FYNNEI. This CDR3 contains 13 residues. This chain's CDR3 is CASSREGAQGYTF. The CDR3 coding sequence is TGTGCCAGCAGTCGTGAGGGGGCGCAAGGCTACACCTTC. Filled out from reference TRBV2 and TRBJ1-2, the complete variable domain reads EPEVTQTPSHQVTQMGQEVILRCVPISNHLYFYWYRQILGQKVEFLVSFYNNEISEKSEIFDDQFSVERPDGSNFTLKIRSTKLEDSAMYFCASSREGAQGYTFGSGTRLTVV.

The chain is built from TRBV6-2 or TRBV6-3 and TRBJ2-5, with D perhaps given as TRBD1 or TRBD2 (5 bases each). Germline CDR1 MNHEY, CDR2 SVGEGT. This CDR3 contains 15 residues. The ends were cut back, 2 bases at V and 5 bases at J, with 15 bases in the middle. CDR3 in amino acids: CASSYPRGSMETQYF. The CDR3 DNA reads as TGTGCCAGCAGTTACCCGAGGGGATCTATGGAGACCCAGTACTTC.

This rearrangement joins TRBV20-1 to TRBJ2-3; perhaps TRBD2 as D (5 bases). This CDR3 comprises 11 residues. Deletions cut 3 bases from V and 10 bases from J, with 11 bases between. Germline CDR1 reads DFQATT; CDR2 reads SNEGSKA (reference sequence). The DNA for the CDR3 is TGCAGTGCTAGTCCGGGGTTTGCGCAGTATTTT. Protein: CSASPGFAQYF.

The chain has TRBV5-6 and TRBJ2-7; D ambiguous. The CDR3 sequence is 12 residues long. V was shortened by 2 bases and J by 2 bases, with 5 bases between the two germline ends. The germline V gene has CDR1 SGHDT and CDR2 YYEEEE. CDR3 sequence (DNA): TGTGCCAGCAGCTTCCAGACCTACGAGCAGTACTTC. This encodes CASSFQTYEQYF.

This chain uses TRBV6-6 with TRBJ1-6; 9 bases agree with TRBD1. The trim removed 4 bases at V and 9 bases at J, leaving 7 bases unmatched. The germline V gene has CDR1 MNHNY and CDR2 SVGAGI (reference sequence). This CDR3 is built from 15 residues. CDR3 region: CASSSRTGAFSPLHF. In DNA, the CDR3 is TGTGCCAGCAGTTCCCGGACAGGGGCGTTTTCACCCCTCCACTTT.

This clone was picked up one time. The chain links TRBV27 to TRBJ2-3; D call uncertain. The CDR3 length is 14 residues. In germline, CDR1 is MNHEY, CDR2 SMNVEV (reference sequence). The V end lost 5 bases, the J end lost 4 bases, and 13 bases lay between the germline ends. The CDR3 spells CASSVIPGADTQYF. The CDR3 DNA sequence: TGTGCCAGCAGTGTAATCCCAGGTGCAGATACGCAGTATTTT.

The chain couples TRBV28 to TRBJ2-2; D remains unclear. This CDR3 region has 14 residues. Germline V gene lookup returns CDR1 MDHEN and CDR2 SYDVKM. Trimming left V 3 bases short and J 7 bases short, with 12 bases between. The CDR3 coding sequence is TGTGCCAGCAGTTTCGGGTCCCGCAACGGGGAGCTGTTTTTT. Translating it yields CASSFGSRNGELFF.

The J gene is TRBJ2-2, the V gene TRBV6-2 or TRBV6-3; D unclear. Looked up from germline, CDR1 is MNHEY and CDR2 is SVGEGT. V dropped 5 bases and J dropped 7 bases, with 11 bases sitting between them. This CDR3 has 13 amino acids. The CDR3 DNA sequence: TGTGCCAGCAGTCCCTCTAGTGTCGGGGAGCTGTTTTTT. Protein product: CASSPSSVGELFF.

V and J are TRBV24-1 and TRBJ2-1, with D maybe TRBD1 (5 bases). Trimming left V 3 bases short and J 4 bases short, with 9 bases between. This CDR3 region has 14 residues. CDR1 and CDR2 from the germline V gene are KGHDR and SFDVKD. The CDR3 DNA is TGTGCCACCAGTGATGCAACAGGTTACAATGAGCAGTTCTTC. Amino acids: CATSDATGYNEQFF.

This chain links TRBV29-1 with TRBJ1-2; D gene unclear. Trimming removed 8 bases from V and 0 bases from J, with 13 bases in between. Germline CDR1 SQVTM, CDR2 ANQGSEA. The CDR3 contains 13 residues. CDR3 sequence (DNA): TGCAGCCCCCGGGCATCATCTAACTATGGCTACACCTTC. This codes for CSPRASSNYGYTF.

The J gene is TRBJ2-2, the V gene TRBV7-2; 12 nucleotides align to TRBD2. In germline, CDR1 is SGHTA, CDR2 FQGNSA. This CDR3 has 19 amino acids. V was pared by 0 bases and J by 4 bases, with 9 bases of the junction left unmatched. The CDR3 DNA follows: TGTGCCAGCAGCTTAGCTGGACTAGCGGGAACCATGAGCACCGGGGAGCTGTTTTTT. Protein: CASSLAGLAGTMSTGELFF.

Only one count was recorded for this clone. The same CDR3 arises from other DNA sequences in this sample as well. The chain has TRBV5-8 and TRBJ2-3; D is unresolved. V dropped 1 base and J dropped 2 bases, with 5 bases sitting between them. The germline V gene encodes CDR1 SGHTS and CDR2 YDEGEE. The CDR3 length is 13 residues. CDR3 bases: TGTGCCAGCAGCTTGAGGGCCACAGATACGCAGTATTTT. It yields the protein CASSLRATDTQYF.

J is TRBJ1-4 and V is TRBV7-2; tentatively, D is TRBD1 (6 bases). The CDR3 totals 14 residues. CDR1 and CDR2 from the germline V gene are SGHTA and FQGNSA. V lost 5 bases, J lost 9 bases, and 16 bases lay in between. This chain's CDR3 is CASSTTRQAKKLFF. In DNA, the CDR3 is TGTGCCAGCAGCACAACCCGACAGGCTAAAAAACTGTTTTTT.

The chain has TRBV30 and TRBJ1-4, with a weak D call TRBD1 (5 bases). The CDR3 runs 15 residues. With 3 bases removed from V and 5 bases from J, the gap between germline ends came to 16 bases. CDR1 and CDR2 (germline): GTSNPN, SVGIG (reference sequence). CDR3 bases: TGTGCCTGGAGGGATTCTGACAGAGAGAATGAAAAACTGTTTTTT. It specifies CAWRDSDRENEKLFF.

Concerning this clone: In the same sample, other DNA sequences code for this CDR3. CDR3 protein: CASSFRGGELFF. DNA of the CDR3: TGTGCCAGCAGTTTCCGGGGCGGGGAGCTGTTTTTT. The chain couples TRBV27 to TRBJ2-2; D might be TRBD2 (5 bases). V lost 3 bases and J 7 bases, leaving 6 bases between the germline ends. This CDR3 spans 12 amino acids. The germline gives CDR1 MNHEY, CDR2 SMNVEV (reference sequence).

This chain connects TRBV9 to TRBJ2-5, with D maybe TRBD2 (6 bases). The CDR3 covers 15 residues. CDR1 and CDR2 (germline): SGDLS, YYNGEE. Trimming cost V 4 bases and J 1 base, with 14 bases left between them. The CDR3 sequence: CASSPTTRLQETQYF. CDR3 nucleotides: TGTGCCAGCAGCCCAACGACTAGACTCCAAGAGACCCAGTACTTC.

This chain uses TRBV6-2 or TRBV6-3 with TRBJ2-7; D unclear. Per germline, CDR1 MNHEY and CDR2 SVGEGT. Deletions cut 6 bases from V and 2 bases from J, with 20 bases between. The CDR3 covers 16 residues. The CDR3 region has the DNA TGTGCCAGCAGCCTAGAGACCCGGGTCAAGGCCTACGAGCAGTACTTC. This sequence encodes CASSLETRVKAYEQYF.